This paragraph reports one T cell receptor beta chain. The antigen is unknown. Sequencing of DNA taken from cultured CD4+ T cells relied on the Oncomine TCR Beta short-read assay. Using its own MiXCR run on the PCR reads, TCRdb lists one record per CDR3 protein. The sample lists more than 10,000 distinct CDR3 sequences, around 50% seen once, with 16% in the top ten. The data belong to a study of vaccination and CD4 T cells after COVID-19. Noted treatment: approximately 10-day PBMC culture with coronavirus spike peptide pools or control peptides (ViraFEST assay). Findings and limits, study-wide: The rise in median SARS-CoV-2-reactive clonotypes, from about 20 to 38, was not significant. Spike mono-reactivity applied to 304 of 307 vaccine-specific clones detected in convalescent patients.

The sample taken for sequencing was CD4+ T cells from blood, cultured in vitro. The sequence was collected from a human donor who had recovered from COVID-19.

CDR3 in amino acids: CATSDTGRMDGYTF. The CDR3 bases are TGTGCCACCAGTGACACAGGACGTATGGATGGCTACACCTTC. The rearrangement links TRBV24-1 to TRBJ1-2; tentatively, D is TRBD1 (5 bases). The V gene lost 4 bases and the J gene lost 6 bases, with 14 bases spanning the gap. The germline V gene encodes CDR1 KGHDR and CDR2 SFDVKD. The CDR3 contains 14 residues.